This T cell receptor beta chain was identified in a study of cytotoxic CD8 clonotypes in ibrutinib-treated CLL (dated by TCRdb to the early 2020s). Broadly, across the study: The cohort was composed of approximately 11 relapsed/refractory and roughly 16 treatment-naive patients; IGHV unmutated status was identified in roughly 17 patients. Partial responses were observed in 24 patients and complete responses in 2; after a median follow-up of roughly 62 months, remission was maintained in roughly 15 patients and progression was observed in about twelve. The response samples were drawn at a median of roughly eleven months into treatment, with a range of roughly 6 to 36 months. An average of around 250,000 productive templates and tens of thousands of productive rearrangements was obtained per sample. Longitudinal samples were available for 26 of the 86 trial participants. Cryopreserved peripheral blood mononuclear cells were obtained before treatment, at response, and at either sustained remission or disease progression. Every remission and progressive disease sample was obtained while ibrutinib was still being received by the patients. Overall results and qualifications from the work: Public clonotypes were rare and either shrank or stayed stable during treatment, and the rise in clonality at ibrutinib response reflected expansion of private clonotypes. Sampling times were not matched between sustained-remission and progressing patients, and lymph node repertoires were not studied. Baseline clonality was found to be higher than that of age-matched healthy donors and was strongly correlated with circulating CD8+ T-cell counts. Clonality rose at ibrutinib response, remained stable during sustained remission, and dropped back toward baseline at progression.

The CDR3 numbers 14 residues from cysteine through phenylalanine. Left in the record is the CDR3 DNA by itself, 42 bases read in frame from the first base. CDR1 and CDR2 (MDHEN, SYDVKM) derive from the germline V gene. V gives up 1 base and J gives up 2 bases, and the segment between their germline ends measures 9 bases. A MiSeq instrument was used for deep resolution sequencing, which targeted depths ranging from 1 in 1 million up to 1 in 200,000 T cells, with coverage averaging 10x for each clonotype. The immunoSEQ hsTCRB Kit was used to generate TCR beta libraries. The study's processing was this. ImmunoSEQ Data Assistant and ImmunoSEQ Analyzer were used for data analysis, and V, D and J genes were assigned according to IMGT definitions. Clonality, which ranges from 0 to 1, was calculated by subtracting the normalized Shannon entropy of productive rearrangement frequencies from one. Public clonotype analysis was restricted to overrepresented clonotypes comprising at least 0.05% of each patient's repertoire. Repertoires from thirteen age-matched healthy donors in immuneACCESS were used as clonality controls. This is the immuneACCESS table as TCRdb keeps it, with only in-frame sequences that have V and J called. A part of the clones is gone; compared with another copy, unresolved V genes explain less than half, and the rest is unexplained. That table gives V, J and clone size, and the DNA gave D and trimming. For this sample the table gives 200,000 to 250,000 clones, of which 60% to 75% were detected only once. The top ten constitute 15% of the sample.

This clone showed up just a few times. Its antigen remains undetermined. Nothing much larger sits one base from this clone, and base qualities are not available. The sample's time point label is to be understood as: roughly 23 months on ibrutinib. For TCR beta library preparation, approximately 2.2 micrograms of genomic DNA were isolated from cryopreserved PBMCs. Longitudinal blood samples from CLL patients receiving ibrutinib monotherapy were subjected to high-throughput TCR beta sequencing. The patients took part in an open-label, single-center phase 2 trial of ibrutinib monotherapy. The receptor comes from a human donor with chronic lymphocytic leukemia. The chain is assembled from TRBV28 and TRBJ2-7; the D gene assignment is ambiguous. The specimen comprised PBMCs, sampled after 24 months of ibrutinib treatment. The DNA sequence reads TGTGCCAGCAGTTTATCATTCAGCACCTACGAGCAGTACTTC. This gives the protein CASSLSFSTYEQYF.